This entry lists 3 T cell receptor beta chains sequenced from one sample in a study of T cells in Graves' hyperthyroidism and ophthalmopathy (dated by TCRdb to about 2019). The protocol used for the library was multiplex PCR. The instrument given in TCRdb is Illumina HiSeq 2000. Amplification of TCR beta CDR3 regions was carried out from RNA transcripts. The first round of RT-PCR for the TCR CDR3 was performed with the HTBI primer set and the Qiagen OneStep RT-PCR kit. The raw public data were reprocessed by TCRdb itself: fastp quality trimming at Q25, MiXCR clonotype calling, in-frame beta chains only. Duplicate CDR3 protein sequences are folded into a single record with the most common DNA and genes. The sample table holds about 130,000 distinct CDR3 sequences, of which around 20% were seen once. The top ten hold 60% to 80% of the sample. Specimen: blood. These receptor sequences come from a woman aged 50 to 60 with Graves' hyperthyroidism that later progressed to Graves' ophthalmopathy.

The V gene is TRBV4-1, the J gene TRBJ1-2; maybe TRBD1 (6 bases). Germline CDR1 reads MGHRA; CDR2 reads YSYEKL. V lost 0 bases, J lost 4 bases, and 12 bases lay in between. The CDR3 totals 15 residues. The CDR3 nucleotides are TGCGCCAGCAGCCAAGATCAACAGGGCTTCTATGGCTACACCTTC. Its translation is CASSQDQQGFYGYTF.

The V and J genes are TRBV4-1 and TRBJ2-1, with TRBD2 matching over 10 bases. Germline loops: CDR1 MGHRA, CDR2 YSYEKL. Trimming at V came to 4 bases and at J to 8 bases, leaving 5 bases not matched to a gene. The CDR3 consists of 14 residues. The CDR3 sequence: CASSLASGSYEQFF. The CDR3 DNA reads TGCGCCAGCAGCCTGGCTAGCGGGAGTTATGAGCAGTTCTTC.

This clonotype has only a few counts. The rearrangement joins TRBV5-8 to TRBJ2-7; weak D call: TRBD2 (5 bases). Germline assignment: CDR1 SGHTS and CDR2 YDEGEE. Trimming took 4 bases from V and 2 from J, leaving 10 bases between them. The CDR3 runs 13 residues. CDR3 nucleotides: TGTGCCAGCAGCCCGGCCGGGGCCTACGAGCAGTACTTC. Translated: CASSPAGAYEQYF.